Reported below is one TCR beta chain. Its antigen target is currently unknown. No much larger clonotype is one base removed from it; base qualities were not supplied. The data belong to a study of T-cell reconstitution after alpha-beta-depleted transplantation in children (dated by TCRdb to 2016 to 2017). For the study in its entirety: Using TCR repertoire profiling, the study quantitatively followed how T-cell immune reconstitution unfolded in children after TCRalphabeta/CD19-depleted allogeneic hematopoietic cell transplantation.

The CDR3 has 15 amino acids, counting the end cysteine and phenylalanine. The retained sequence is limited to the CDR3, 45 bases, with the frame set at the first base. V loses 0 bases, J loses 5 bases, and the germline ends lie 13 bases apart. CDR1 and CDR2, looked up from the germline V gene, are SGHTA and FQGNSA. The protocol used for the library was PCR. The data were produced on an Illumina HiSeq 2500. TCR libraries were prepared with molecular barcoding, using unique molecular identifiers to normalize TCRbeta repertoire quantification. TCRdb itself trimmed the public reads at Q25 with fastp, ran MiXCR and retained productive beta chains. Identical CDR3 proteins give one entry, which carries the most common genes and DNA. The sample table shows some 290,000 distinct CDR3 sequences, and more than 20% are seen once. About 10% of the sample is taken by the ten largest. This specimen's treatment or condition label, interpreted: allogeneic hematopoietic cell transplantation with graft depleted of TCRalphabeta T cells and CD19 B cells. The children who served as transplant recipients had been given grafts of TCRalphabeta/CD19-depleted allogeneic hematopoietic cells.

General conclusions and limits of the study: The apparently early recovery of alphabetaT-cell counts about two months after transplant reportedly depended on only several hundred rapidly expanded clones that came from non-depleted graft cells. The high TCRbeta diversity at day 60 in some patients was ascribed to recipient T cells and intrathymic progenitors that had survived conditioning. Over the following months the frequencies of hyperexpanded clones went down, and after one year T-cell counts and TCRbeta diversity were mostly credited to newly produced T cells.

This specimen was PBMCs, mostly from graft donor cells, taken 180 days after TCRalphabeta/CD19-depleted stem cell transplant. The chain is encoded by TRBV7-2 joined to TRBJ1-2, with TRBD1 as a weak D call on 5 bases. The source is a male patient younger than 18 who had a stem cell transplant for acute lymphoblastic leukemia, so the T cells may come from the graft donor. This receptor has the CDR3 CASSLAGDLLYGYTF. The DNA reads TGTGCCAGCAGCTTAGCCGGGGACCTTTTATATGGCTACACCTTC.